This T cell receptor (beta chain) derives from a study of CD8+CD57+ T cells in acquired aplastic anemia. Study-wide context: Each DNA sample taken from sorted CD4+ and CD8+ cells came to about 3.4 ug on average.

By flow cytometry, patients selected for sequencing had shown an expansion of CD8+CD57+ cells. Patients had undergone no therapy by the time their blood was sampled. The template used for profiling TCR beta VDJ and CDR3 was genomic DNA. TCRdb fed the reads into MiXCR, producing one record per CDR3 protein. The sample records under 200,000 distinct CDR3 sequences, 48% being singletons. On this clonotype itself: Its specificity is not known.

Study-wide points: Sharing between patients and controls was observed for roughly 30 CD8+ CDR3 sequences. Patients and controls had CD8+ Simpson's diversity values that were not significantly distinct.

Sample: sorted CD4+, CD8+, or CD8+CD57+ T cells (not recorded which) from PBMCs. The receptor's source is a human donor with aplastic anemia.

The CDR3 DNA is TGTGCCAGCAGCCAAGTCGCTATTAGCTCCTACAATGAGCAGTTCTTC. Its protein product is CASSQVAISSYNEQFF. The chain has TRBV14 and TRBJ2-1; the D is unclear. The CDR3 spans 16 residues. Trimming took 1 base from V and 0 from J, leaving 10 bases between them. Germline V lookup: CDR1 SGHDN, CDR2 FVKESK.